The 29 T cell receptor beta chains below all came from one sample that was sequenced in a study of shared clonotypes between healthy human individuals. The repertoire was sequenced with immunoSEQ multiplex PCR; TCRdb's copy has only in-frame clones and lacks some. The table shows fewer than 550,000 clones, with about 75% occurring only once. The sample was PBMCs. The receptors were sampled from a middle-aged woman in good health. Some clones in this sample may be carry-over from other donors' samples.

The chain links TRBV28 to TRBJ2-1; 10 bases fit TRBD2. CDR1 is MDHEN, CDR2 SYDVKM, per germline. The CDR3 runs 17 residues. Trimming at V came to 3 bases and at J to 6 bases, leaving 11 bases not matched to a gene. In DNA, the CDR3 is TGTGCCAGCAGTTTGGCCTTAGCTAGCGGGAGAGGCAATGAGCAGTTCTTC. Translation: CASSLALASGRGNEQFF.

In this sample, this clone turned up a few times. The chain carries TRBV28 and TRBJ1-5; D possibly corresponds to TRBD1 (6 bases). The CDR3 length is 15 residues. The germline gives CDR1 MDHEN, CDR2 SYDVKM. The V gene lost 2 bases and the J gene lost 7 bases, with 15 bases spanning the gap. The CDR3 loop is CASSLPGAVGQPQHF. For the CDR3, the DNA is TGTGCCAGCAGTTTACCAGGGGCAGTAGGACAGCCCCAGCATTTT.

As to this clone: Germline is not matched at one junction end, which may reflect a read error. The chain employs TRBV9 and TRBJ1-2, with a weak D call TRBD1 (5 bases). The CDR3 is made up of 11 amino acids. CDR1 and CDR2 from the germline V gene are SGDLS and YYNGEE. CDR3 protein: CASSAEGHAHF. CDR3 nucleotides: TGTGCCAGCAGTGCCGAAGGACATGCCCACTTC.

For this clone: A read error may produce the germline difference seen at one junction end. The gene calls are TRBV28 and TRBJ2-7; the match to TRBD2 covers 7 bases. Germline CDR1 MDHEN, CDR2 SYDVKM. This CDR3 region has 13 residues. CDR3 bases: TGTGCCAGCAGTTTAGGGGGGGAGGCGCAGGTTTTATTC. It encodes CASSLGGEAQVLF.

In this sample, this clone turned up many times. The chain has TRBV6-7 and TRBJ2-4; perhaps D is TRBD1 or TRBD2 (5 bases each). TRBV6-7 is sorted into the ORF group, with uncertain function. The CDR3 is made up of 19 amino acids. V lost 6 bases, J lost 3 bases, and 27 bases lay in between. The CDR3 region has the DNA TGTGCCAGCAGCCCCCGGGCTGAGGGGCTGTTAAAAGACAAAAACATTCAGTACTTC. Amino acids: CASSPRAEGLLKDKNIQYF.

This clone was seen a handful of times. The chain links TRBV2 to TRBJ1-5; a possible D gene is TRBD1 (5 bases). The germline V and J ends were trimmed by 2 bases and 5 bases, with 10 bases remaining between them. The germline CDR1 and CDR2 sequences are SNHLY and FYNNEI. This CDR3 has 14 amino acids. CDR3 in amino acids: CASSEQTDYQPQHF. The CDR3 DNA sequence: TGTGCCAGCAGTGAACAGACAGACTATCAGCCCCAGCATTTT.

This rearrangement joins TRBV6-1 to TRBJ2-2, with D unresolved. Germline V gene data show CDR1 as MNHNS and CDR2 as SASEGT. The CDR3 runs to 12 residues. V was shortened by 7 bases and J by 1 base, with 4 bases between the two germline ends. The CDR3 DNA sequence: TGTGCCAGCATAGGGAACACCGGGGAGCTGTTTTTT. The encoded protein is CASIGNTGELFF.

The chain recombines TRBV10-3 with TRBJ1-5; D is perhaps TRBD1 (6 bases). The germline V gene has CDR1 ENHRY and CDR2 SYGVKD. The CDR3 extends over 16 amino acids. V lost 4 bases and J 1 base, leaving 14 bases between the germline ends. The DNA for the CDR3 is TGTGCCATCAGTGGGGGGGGCCGGGCAAGCAATCAGCCCCAGCATTTT. Translating it yields CAISGGGRASNQPQHF.

The genes are TRBV7-2 and TRBJ2-3; unclear D gene. V was clipped by 1 base and J by 3 bases, with 8 bases between them. This CDR3 contains 14 residues. Germline V CDR1 and CDR2: SGHTA, FQGNSA. CDR3 nucleotide sequence: TGTGCCAGCAGCTTAGGCTTAGAGACAGATACGCAGTATTTT. This encodes CASSLGLETDTQYF.

This chain uses TRBV10-3 with TRBJ1-2, with TRBD1 matching over 8 bases. Trimming took 9 bases from V and 6 from J; bases not matched to a gene: 12. The V gene's germline CDR1 is ENHRY and CDR2 SYGVKD. The CDR3 has 14 amino acids. CDR3 DNA sequence: TGTGCCATGGTAAGAGGACAGGGAGATAATGGCTACACCTTC. Its protein product is CAMVRGQGDNGYTF.

This chain joins TRBV7-9 and TRBJ2-1; D ambiguous. The CDR3 is made up of 17 amino acids. The V gene lost 2 bases and the J gene lost 0 bases, with 14 bases spanning the gap. The germline CDR1 and CDR2 sequences are SEHNR and FQNEAQ (reference sequence). For the CDR3, the DNA is TGTGCCAGCAGCTTATCGGCTCGACAACACTCCTACAATGAGCAGTTCTTC. It encodes CASSLSARQHSYNEQFF.

This clone was recorded once. V gene TRBV5-1 combines with J gene TRBJ1-5, with 8 bases matching TRBD1. The CDR3 is 14 residues long. V shed 0 bases, J shed 6 bases, and the junction held 2 bases outside the gene matches. Germline lookup yields CDR1 SGHRS and CDR2 YFSETQ. The CDR3 loop is CASSLGQGSQPQHF. CDR3 DNA sequence: TGCGCCAGCAGCTTGGGACAGGGGTCTCAGCCCCAGCATTTT. Complete variable domain (other parts from reference TRBV5-1 and TRBJ1-5): KAGVTQTPRYLIKTRGQQVTLSCSPISGHRSVSWYQQTPGQGLQFLFEYFSETQRNKGNFPGRFSGRQFSNSRSEMNVSTLELGDSALYLCASSLGQGSQPQHFGDGTRLSIL.

CDR3 in amino acids: CASSVGFGTTKNTGELFF. In nucleotides, the CDR3 is TGTGCCAGCAGCGTAGGTTTTGGGACCACGAAGAACACCGGGGAGCTGTTTTTT. The rearrangement uses TRBV9 and TRBJ2-2; possibly TRBD1 or TRBD2 for D (5 bases each). Trimming cost V 0 bases and J 1 base, with 16 bases left between them. CDR3 length: 18 amino acids. Germline loops: CDR1 SGDLS, CDR2 YYNGEE.

This rearrangement joins TRBV5-4 to TRBJ2-1; TRBD2 aligns across 11 bases. The CDR3 length is 17 residues. J was trimmed by 6 bases and V by 1 base; bases with no gene match: 9. The germline V gene encodes CDR1 SGHNT and CDR2 YYREEE (reference sequence). CDR3 loop: CASSLPPLAGDTNEQFF. CDR3 DNA: TGTGCCAGCAGCTTGCCCCCACTAGCGGGAGACACCAATGAGCAGTTCTTC.

V gene TRBV7-6 combines with J gene TRBJ2-2; D uncertain. This CDR3 is built from 14 residues. Per germline, CDR1 SGHVS and CDR2 FNYEAQ. V lost 8 bases, J lost 2 bases, and 12 bases lay in between. The CDR3: CASGWQTNTGELFF. CDR3 nucleotide sequence: TGTGCCAGCGGTTGGCAGACCAACACCGGGGAGCTGTTTTTT.

Only one count was recorded for this clone. The chain carries TRBV18 and TRBJ1-1; TRBD1 might be the D (5 bases). Between the trimmed V and J ends, which lost 0 bases and 5 bases, there was a span of 13 bases. This CDR3 is built from 15 residues. Per the germline V gene, CDR1 is KGHSH and CDR2 is LQKENI. CDR3 DNA: TGTGCCAGCTCACCACCGTACGGGGGTGATACTGAAGCTTTCTTT. Translating gives CASSPPYGGDTEAFF.

This chain connects TRBV4-1 to TRBJ2-6; no reliable D call. V dropped 5 bases and J dropped 3 bases, with 5 bases sitting between them. Germline V gives CDR1 MGHRA, CDR2 YSYEKL. The CDR3 runs to 13 residues. This chain's CDR3 is CASSKVGANVLTF. The CDR3, as DNA: TGCGCCAGCAGCAAAGTTGGGGCCAACGTCCTGACTTTC.

The CDR3 DNA sequence: TGCGCCAGCAGTTCTAGCGGTTTTCAAGAGACCCAGTACTTC. It encodes CASSSSGFQETQYF. V usage is TRBV5-1 and J usage is TRBJ2-5, with 7 bases lining up with TRBD2. After removal of 5 bases from V and 2 bases from J, the junction contained 6 bases not matched to a gene. CDR3 size: 14 residues. Germline V gives CDR1 SGHRS, CDR2 YFSETQ.

The rearrangement uses TRBV18 and TRBJ1-1; D is perhaps TRBD1 (6 bases). V shed 4 bases and J shed 1 base, with 7 bases lying between them. CDR1 is KGHSH and CDR2 is LQKENI in the germline V gene. The CDR3 totals 13 residues. The CDR3 protein is CASSQDRNTEAFF. The CDR3 DNA reads TGTGCCAGCTCACAGGACAGGAACACTGAAGCTTTCTTT.

The CDR3 nucleotides are TGTGCCATCAGCCTATCTCACGACCGGATTGGGGAGCAGTACTTC. Amino acids: CAISLSHDRIGEQYF. This rearrangement joins TRBV10-3 to TRBJ2-7, with D uncertain. Trimming pared 6 bases from V and 7 bases from J, leaving 22 bases between. The CDR3 sequence is 15 residues long. CDR1 is ENHRY, CDR2 SYGVKD, per germline.

This clone was observed once. CDR3 bases: TGCGCCAGCAGCGCGACGGACAAGGGCGAGCAGTACTTC. It encodes CASSATDKGEQYF. The chain links TRBV5-1 to TRBJ2-7; weak D call: TRBD1 (5 bases). CDR1 and CDR2 from the germline V gene are SGHRS and YFSETQ. V gave up 4 bases and J gave up 6 bases, with 14 bases separating them. The CDR3 is made up of 13 amino acids. The full variable domain, its missing parts supplied by reference TRBV5-1 and TRBJ2-7, is KAGVTQTPRYLIKTRGQQVTLSCSPISGHRSVSWYQQTPGQGLQFLFEYFSETQRNKGNFPGRFSGRQFSNSRSEMNVSTLELGDSALYLCASSATDKGEQYFGPGTRLTVT.

This clone was seen more than once but under ten times. The chain employs TRBV6-5 and TRBJ2-2, with 8 bases identical to TRBD2. CDR3 length equals 15 residues. V was clipped by 4 bases and J by 5 bases; unmatched bases: 6. The germline gives CDR1 MNHEY, CDR2 SVGAGI. The CDR3 DNA is TGTGCCAGCAGTTCCGGACTAGCAGAAACCGGGGAGCTGTTTTTT. Protein sequence: CASSSGLAETGELFF.

The genes are TRBV2 and TRBJ2-2; no definite D call. The CDR3 totals 14 residues. Per the germline V gene, CDR1 is SNHLY and CDR2 is FYNNEI. The germline V and J ends were trimmed by 3 bases and 3 bases, with 8 bases remaining between them. This chain's CDR3 is CASSDVRDTGELFF. For the CDR3, the DNA is TGTGCCAGCAGTGACGTTAGGGACACCGGGGAGCTGTTTTTT. The full variable domain, with the rest looked up from reference TRBV2 and TRBJ2-2, is EPEVTQTPSHQVTQMGQEVILRCVPISNHLYFYWYRQILGQKVEFLVSFYNNEISEKSEIFDDQFSVERPDGSNFTLKIRSTKLEDSAMYFCASSDVRDTGELFFGEGSRLTVL.

This clone came up many times. This chain uses TRBV19 with TRBJ2-6; D is possibly TRBD1 (6 bases). The CDR3 has 16 amino acids. CDR1 is LNHDA, CDR2 SQIVND, per germline (reference sequence). Trimming took off 5 bases at V and 2 bases at J, with 13 bases between the two ends. The CDR3 bases are TGTGCCAGTAGTCGCGAACAGGGTACTGGGGCCAACGTCCTGACTTTC. It encodes CASSREQGTGANVLTF.

This clone was seen just once. The chain is built from TRBV7-9 and TRBJ2-5; possible D gene TRBD2, 6 bases. Germline lookup yields CDR1 SEHNR and CDR2 FQNEAQ (reference sequence). V was pared by 5 bases and J by 4 bases, with 14 bases between. The length of the CDR3 is 14 residues. CDR3 in amino acids: CASSARLERETQYF. CDR3 bases: TGTGCCAGCAGCGCCCGACTAGAGCGAGAGACCCAGTACTTC.

The gene calls are TRBV19 and TRBJ2-7, with 9 bases matching TRBD1. The V segment lost 6 bases and the J segment 1 base; nucleotides outside the gene matches: 7. Germline values: CDR1 LNHDA, CDR2 SQIVND (reference sequence). The CDR3 sequence is 15 residues long. The CDR3 spells CASSHPGQGSYEQYF. Here the CDR3 DNA reads TGTGCCAGTAGCCATCCGGGACAGGGATCCTACGAGCAGTACTTC.

J is TRBJ2-7 and V is TRBV30; perhaps TRBD2 as D (5 bases). Between the trimmed V and J ends, which lost 2 bases and 5 bases, there was a span of 10 bases. The CDR3 sequence is 12 residues long. Germline values: CDR1 GTSNPN, CDR2 SVGIG (reference sequence). The CDR3 spells CAWSRRSHEQYF. CDR3 in DNA: TGTGCCTGGAGTAGGAGGAGTCACGAGCAGTACTTC.

V gene TRBV25-1 combines with J gene TRBJ2-3, with D tentatively TRBD2 (6 bases). Germline V lookup: CDR1 MGHDK, CDR2 SYGVNS. Trimming left V 3 bases short and J 6 bases short, with 10 bases between. The CDR3 runs to 13 residues. The CDR3 DNA follows: TGTGCCAGCAGTGACGGGAGAAGCGATACGCAGTATTTT. Its protein is CASSDGRSDTQYF.

This chain joins TRBV28 and TRBJ2-1; D is uncertain. CDR1 is MDHEN, CDR2 SYDVKM, per germline. The CDR3 sequence is 12 residues long. Trimming stripped 6 bases from V and 2 bases from J, with 5 bases between. CDR3 bases: TGTGCCAGCAGGGCGGCCTACAATGAGCAGTTCTTC. It specifies CASRAAYNEQFF.